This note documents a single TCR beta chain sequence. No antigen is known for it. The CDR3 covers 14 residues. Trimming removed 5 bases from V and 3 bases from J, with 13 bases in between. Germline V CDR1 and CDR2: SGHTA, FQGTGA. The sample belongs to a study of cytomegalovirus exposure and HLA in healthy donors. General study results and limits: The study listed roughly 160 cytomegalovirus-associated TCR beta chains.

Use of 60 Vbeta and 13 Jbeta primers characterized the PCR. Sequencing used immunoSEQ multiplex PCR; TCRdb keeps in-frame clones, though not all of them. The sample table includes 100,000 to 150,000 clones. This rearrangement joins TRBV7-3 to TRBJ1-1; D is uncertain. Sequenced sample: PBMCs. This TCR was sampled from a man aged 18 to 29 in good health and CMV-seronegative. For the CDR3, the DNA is TGTGCCAGCAGCCGAGGGTTAGGACACACTGAAGCTTTCTTT. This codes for CASSRGLGHTEAFF.